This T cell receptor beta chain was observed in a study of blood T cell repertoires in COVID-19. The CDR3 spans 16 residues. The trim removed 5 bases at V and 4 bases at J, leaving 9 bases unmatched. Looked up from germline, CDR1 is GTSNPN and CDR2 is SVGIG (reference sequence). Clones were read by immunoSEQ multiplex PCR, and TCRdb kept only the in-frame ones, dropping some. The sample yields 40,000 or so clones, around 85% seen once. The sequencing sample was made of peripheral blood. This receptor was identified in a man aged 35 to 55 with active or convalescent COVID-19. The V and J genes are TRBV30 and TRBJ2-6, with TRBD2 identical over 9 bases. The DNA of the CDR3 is TGTGCCTGGGCCGCAGTAGCGGGGGTGGGGGCCAACGTCCTGACTTTC. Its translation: CAWAAVAGVGANVLTF. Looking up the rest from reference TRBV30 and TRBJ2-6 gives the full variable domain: SQTIHQWPATLVQPVGSPLSLECTVEGTSNPNLYWYRQAAGRGLQLLFYSVGIGQISSEVPQNLSASRPQDRQFILSSKKLLLSDSGFYLCAWAAVAGVGANVLTFGAGSRLTVL.